This TCR beta chain stems from a study of CD8 T cells in ankylosing spondylitis. Overall study results and limits: Some of the motif variants had earlier been found in reactive arthritis patients' fluid and blood. The study looked at matched synovial fluid samples from ankylosing spondylitis patients. Disease-linked clones were reported to be significantly enriched there. What seemed typical of ankylosing spondylitis blood was a TCR beta motif built from eight highly homologous variants.

Regarding this clonotype: Its specificity is not known.

This CDR3 is 15 amino acids long. CDR1 is SGHTA and CDR2 is FQGNSA in the germline V gene. Unmatched junction bases numbered 7, after V lost 8 bases and J lost 6 bases. By quantitative 5'-RACE with molecular barcodes, the TCR beta libraries were made. TCRdb reprocessed the 5' RACE reads via MiXCR and lists one record per CDR3 protein. The repertoire consists of fewer than 750,000 distinct CDR3 sequences, with over 15% occurring once and the leading ten covering 15% to 20%. The rearrangement uses TRBV7-2 and TRBJ2-2; 12 nucleotides agree with TRBD1. The sample consisted of blood, either unsorted or a sorted T cell fraction (not recorded which). The TCR sequence derives from a male donor with ankylosing spondylitis. The CDR3 here is CASGDRGLEPGELFF. The CDR3 DNA reads as TGTGCCAGCGGGGACAGGGGGCTCGAACCCGGGGAGCTGTTTTTT.